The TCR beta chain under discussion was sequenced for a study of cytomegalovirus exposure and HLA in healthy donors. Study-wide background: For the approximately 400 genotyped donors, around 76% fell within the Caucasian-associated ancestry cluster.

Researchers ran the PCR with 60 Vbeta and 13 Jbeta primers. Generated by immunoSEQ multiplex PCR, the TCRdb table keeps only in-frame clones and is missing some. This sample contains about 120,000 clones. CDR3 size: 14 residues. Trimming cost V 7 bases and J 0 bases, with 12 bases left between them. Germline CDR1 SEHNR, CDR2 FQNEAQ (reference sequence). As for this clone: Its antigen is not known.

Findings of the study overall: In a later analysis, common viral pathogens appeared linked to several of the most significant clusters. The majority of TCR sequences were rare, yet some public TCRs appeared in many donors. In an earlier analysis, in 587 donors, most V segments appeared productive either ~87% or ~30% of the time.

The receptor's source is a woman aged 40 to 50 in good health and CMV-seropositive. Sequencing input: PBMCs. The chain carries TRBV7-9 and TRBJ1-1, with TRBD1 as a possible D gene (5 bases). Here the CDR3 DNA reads TGTGCCAGCACCGGGGGGGGGATGAACACTGAAGCTTTCTTT. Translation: CASTGGGMNTEAFF.